These 16 T cell receptor beta chains share one sample of origin, sequenced in a study of T cell repertoires in cytomegalovirus infection. TCRdb passed the reads through MiXCR, listing each CDR3 protein once. The table includes 250,000 to 300,000 distinct CDR3 sequences, approximately 9.1% detected once. The sequencing input was PBMCs. Source of these receptors: a human donor in good health (CMV status not recorded). Some clones in this sample may be carry-over from other donors' samples.

This clonotype was counted between two and nine times. This chain links TRBV20-1 with TRBJ1-1; D gene uncertain. This CDR3 is built from 18 residues. Germline V gene data show CDR1 as DFQATT and CDR2 as SNEGSKA (reference sequence). V was clipped by 6 bases and J by 0 bases, with 26 bases between them. The CDR3 coding sequence is TGCAGTGCCGCCCCCACCGCAGCGGTGGGATTCATGAACACTGAAGCTTTCTTT. Protein product: CSAAPTAAVGFMNTEAFF.

This clonotype has only one observation. The chain couples TRBV6-2 or TRBV6-3 to TRBJ2-7; D is ambiguous. CDR1 and CDR2 from the germline V gene are MNHEY and SVGEGT. The CDR3 has 12 amino acids. Trimming cost V 6 bases and J 4 bases, with 10 bases left between them. The CDR3 region is CASSRTRYEQYF. CDR3 DNA sequence: TGTGCCAGCAGCCGCACACGGTACGAGCAGTACTTC.

V and J are TRBV7-9 and TRBJ2-7; D might be TRBD1 (5 bases). CDR3 length equals 14 residues. Per germline, CDR1 SEHNR and CDR2 FQNEAQ (reference sequence). Trimming took off 0 bases at V and 5 bases at J, with 11 bases between the two ends. The CDR3 here is CASSLAMGLDEQYF. Here the CDR3 DNA reads TGTGCCAGCAGCTTAGCTATGGGGCTGGACGAGCAGTACTTC.

The table lists this clonotype with many counts. V and J are TRBV11-3 and TRBJ2-2; D gene ambiguous. This CDR3 is built from 14 residues. Germline V CDR1 and CDR2: SGHNT, YENEEA. The ends were cut back, 2 bases at V and 1 base at J, with 5 bases in the middle. CDR3 nucleotides: TGTGCCAGCAGCTTAATCAAGAACACCGGGGAGCTGTTTTTT. Its protein is CASSLIKNTGELFF.

Ten or more counts support this clonotype. The genes are TRBV7-8 and TRBJ2-1, with TRBD2 matching over 11 bases. The CDR3 is 14 residues long. Germline lookup yields CDR1 SGHVS and CDR2 FQNEAQ. After removal of 1 base from V and 7 bases from J, the junction contained 0 bases not matched to a gene. The DNA of the CDR3 is TGTGCCAGCAGCTTAGGGACTAGCGGGAATGAGCAGTTCTTC. It specifies CASSLGTSGNEQFF.

The V call is TRBV5-4, the J call TRBJ2-1; TRBD2 might be the D (5 bases). V lost 2 bases to trimming and J lost 0 bases, with 9 bases between them. Per germline, CDR1 SGHNT and CDR2 YYREEE (reference sequence). The CDR3 spans 15 residues. CDR3 in amino acids: CASSFEGYSYNEQFF. The CDR3 DNA reads as TGTGCCAGCAGCTTCGAGGGTTACTCCTACAATGAGCAGTTCTTC.

This clonotype has only a few counts. The CDR3 sequence: CSGSDLNTEAFF. CDR3 nucleotides: TGCAGCGGATCGGATCTGAACACTGAAGCTTTCTTT. The chain uses TRBV29-1 and TRBJ1-1, with D hard to call. V gave up 7 bases and J gave up 0 bases, with 9 bases separating them. Germline V gives CDR1 SQVTM, CDR2 ANQGSEA. CDR3 size: 12 residues. Full variable domain (outside the CDR3, taken from reference TRBV29-1 and TRBJ1-1): SAVISQKPSRDICQRGTSLTIQCQVDSQVTMMFWYRQQPGQSLTLIATANQGSEATYESGFVIDKFPISRPNLTFSTLTVSNMSPEDSSIYLCSGSDLNTEAFFGQGTRLTVV.

This clonotype was found many times. The chain couples TRBV7-2 to TRBJ2-6, with 11 nucleotides matching TRBD1. This CDR3 spans 18 amino acids. Germline trimming cut 6 bases from V and 2 bases from J; bases unmatched to any gene: 9. Germline V CDR1 and CDR2: SGHTA, FQGNSA. The CDR3 DNA is TGTGCCAGCAGAGGACAGGGGGCCTTAGTGGCTGGGGCCAACGTCCTGACTTTC. This gives the protein CASRGQGALVAGANVLTF.

This clonotype was counted a few times. The chain uses TRBV10-3 and TRBJ2-1; 15 nucleotides agree with TRBD2. Losses at the gene ends were 3 bases for V and 10 bases for J; bases not matched to a gene: 4. CDR1 and CDR2 from the germline V gene are ENHRY and SYGVKD. The CDR3 runs 15 residues. CDR3 in DNA: TGTGCCATCAGTGACGGGACTAGCGGGGGGTGGGAGCAGTTCTTC. Protein product: CAISDGTSGGWEQFF.

This clonotype has ten or more counts. V gene TRBV20-1 combines with J gene TRBJ2-7, with D possibly matching TRBD1 (6 bases). This CDR3 contains 12 residues. CDR1 and CDR2 from the germline V gene are DFQATT and SNEGSKA (reference sequence). Trimming stripped 6 bases from V and 1 base from J, with 10 bases between. CDR3 region: CSARGRSYEQYF. DNA for the CDR3: TGCAGTGCCAGGGGACGGTCCTACGAGCAGTACTTC.

This clonotype was recorded at least ten times. V is TRBV7-4 and J is TRBJ2-3; the match to TRBD1 covers 7 bases. Germline lookup yields CDR1 SGHVT and CDR2 SQSDAQ. The CDR3 is made up of 16 amino acids. V lost 2 bases and J lost 5; bases outside the gene matches: 10. The CDR3 loop reads CASSLLTGAGKDTQYF. The CDR3 nucleotides are TGTGCCAGCAGCTTATTAACAGGGGCAGGGAAAGATACGCAGTATTTT. The complete variable domain, with remaining parts taken from reference TRBV7-4 and TRBJ2-3, reads GAGVSQSPRYKVAKRGRDVALRCDSISGHVTLYWYRQTLGQGSEVLTYSQSDAQRDKSGRPSGRFSAERPERSVSTLKIQRTEQGDSAVYLCASSLLTGAGKDTQYFGPGTRLTVL.

This clonotype was detected only a few times. The chain is built from TRBV2 and TRBJ2-6, with D perhaps given as TRBD1 or TRBD2 (5 bases each). Germline CDR1 and CDR2: SNHLY and FYNNEI. This CDR3 contains 15 residues. Trimming removed 4 bases from V and 0 bases from J, with 7 bases in between. CDR3 loop: CASSVGGSGANVLTF. The CDR3 bases are TGTGCCAGCAGTGTTGGGGGCTCTGGGGCCAACGTCCTGACTTTC.

In this sample, this clonotype turned up many times. The chain has TRBV7-9 and TRBJ2-1; 13 bases fit TRBD2. Germline V lookup: CDR1 SEHNR, CDR2 FQNEAQ (reference sequence). The length of the CDR3 is 15 residues. The V gene end was trimmed by 5 bases and the J gene end by 6 bases; junction bases not matched to a gene: 4. CDR3 sequence: CASSIGLAGANEQFF. CDR3 nucleotides: TGTGCCAGCAGCATCGGACTAGCGGGAGCCAATGAGCAGTTCTTC. The full variable domain, completed using reference TRBV7-9 and TRBJ2-1, is DTGVSQNPRHKITKRGQNVTFRCDPISEHNRLYWYRQTLGQGPEFLTYFQNEAQLEKSRLLSDRFSAERPKGSFSTLEIQRTEQGDSAMYLCASSIGLAGANEQFFGPGTRLTVL.

This clonotype was counted only a few times. This rearrangement joins TRBV15 to TRBJ1-4, with TRBD1 matching over 7 bases. This CDR3 region has 15 residues. The V segment lost 8 bases and the J segment 9 bases; nucleotides outside the gene matches: 15. Germline CDR1 reads LNHNV; CDR2 reads YYDKDF (reference sequence). The CDR3 loop is CATRSYQGGVKKLFF. The CDR3 nucleotides read TGTGCCACCCGCTCTTACCAGGGGGGGGTGAAAAAACTGTTTTTT.

This clonotype was seen at least ten times. V and J are TRBV6-1 and TRBJ2-7, with D tentatively TRBD1 or TRBD2 (5 bases each). The V gene lost 7 bases and the J gene lost 3 bases, with 13 bases spanning the gap. The CDR3 consists of 13 residues. In germline, CDR1 is MNHNS, CDR2 SASEGT. CDR3 in DNA: TGTGCCAGCAAGCAGGGTGAGGGCTACGAGCAGTACTTC. It codes for CASKQGEGYEQYF.

This clonotype was seen more than once but under ten times. This chain connects TRBV9 to TRBJ1-4; 8 bases line up with TRBD1. The CDR3 extends over 21 amino acids. CDR1 SGDLS and CDR2 YYNGEE come from the germline V gene. V trimming: 4 bases; J trimming: 3 bases; junction bases outside the gene matches: 23. The DNA of the CDR3 is TGTGCCAGCAGCAGAGATGGCGTTGGGGGACAGGTGGACGGGCCTAATGAAAAACTGTTTTTT. Residues: CASSRDGVGGQVDGPNEKLFF.